This T cell receptor beta chain was obtained from a study of OX40 agonist ivuxolimab in advanced cancers. Study at large: Patients were treated with ivuxolimab, an agonistic anti-OX40 (CD134) antibody. Study results and limitations: The study observed clonal expansion of CD4+ and CD8+ blood T cells by week 6 at 0.1 to 3.0 mg/kg. Expanded clones were, on average, more numerous in CD8+ T cells than in CD4+.

On this clone: Its antigen is not identified.

Only in-frame clones appear in the TCRdb table, and some are missing; sequencing was by immunoSEQ multiplex PCR. The sample yields 65,000 or so clones, 80% to 85% seen once. V gave up 7 bases and J gave up 0 bases, with 13 bases separating them. The V gene's germline CDR1 is SNHLY and CDR2 FYNNEI. The CDR3 consists of 14 residues. This receptor was taken from an adult with an advanced solid tumor such as melanoma, head and neck, liver or kidney cancer. The gene calls are TRBV2 and TRBJ2-7, with D perhaps TRBD1 (6 bases). This sample comprised CD4+ or CD8+ T cells sorted from blood, obtained in a trial of the OX40 agonist ivuxolimab. The DNA for the CDR3 is TGTGCCAGCATGGCGGACAGAAGCTCCTACGAGCAGTACTTC. Translating gives CASMADRSSYEQYF.